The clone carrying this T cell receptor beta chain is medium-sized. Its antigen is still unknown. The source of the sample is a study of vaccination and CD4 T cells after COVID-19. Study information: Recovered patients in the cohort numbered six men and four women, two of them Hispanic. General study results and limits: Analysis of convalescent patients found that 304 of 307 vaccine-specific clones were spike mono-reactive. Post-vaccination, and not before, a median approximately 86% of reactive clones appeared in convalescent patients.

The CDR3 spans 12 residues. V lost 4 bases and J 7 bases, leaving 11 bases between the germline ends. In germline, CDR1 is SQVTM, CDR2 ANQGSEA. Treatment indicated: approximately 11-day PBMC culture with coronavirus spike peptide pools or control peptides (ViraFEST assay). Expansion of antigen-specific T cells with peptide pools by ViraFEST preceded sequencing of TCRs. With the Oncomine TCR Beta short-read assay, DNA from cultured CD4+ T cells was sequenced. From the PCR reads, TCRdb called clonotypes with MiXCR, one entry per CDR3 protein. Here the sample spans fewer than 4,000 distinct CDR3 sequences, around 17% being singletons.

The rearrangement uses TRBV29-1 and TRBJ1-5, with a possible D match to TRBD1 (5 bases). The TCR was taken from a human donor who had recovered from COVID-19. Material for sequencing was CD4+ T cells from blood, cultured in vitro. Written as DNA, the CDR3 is TGCAGCGTTGGGGGGGTTAAACAGCCCCAGCATTTT. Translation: CSVGGVKQPQHF.